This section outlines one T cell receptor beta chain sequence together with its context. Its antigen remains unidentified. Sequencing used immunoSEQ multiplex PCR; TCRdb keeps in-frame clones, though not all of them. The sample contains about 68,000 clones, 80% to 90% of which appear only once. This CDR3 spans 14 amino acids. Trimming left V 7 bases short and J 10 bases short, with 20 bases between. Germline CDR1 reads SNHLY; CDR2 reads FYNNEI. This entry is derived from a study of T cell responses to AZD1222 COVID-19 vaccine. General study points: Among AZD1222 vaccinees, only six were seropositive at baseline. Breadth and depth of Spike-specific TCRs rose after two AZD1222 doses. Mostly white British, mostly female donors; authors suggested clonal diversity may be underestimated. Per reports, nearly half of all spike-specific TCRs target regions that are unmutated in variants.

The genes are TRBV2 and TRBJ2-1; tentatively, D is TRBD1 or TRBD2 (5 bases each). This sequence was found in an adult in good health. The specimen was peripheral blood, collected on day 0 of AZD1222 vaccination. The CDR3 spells CASTPGRRSGEQFF. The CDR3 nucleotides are TGTGCCAGCACTCCGGGACGAAGATCTGGGGAGCAGTTCTTC.